This T cell receptor beta chain comes out of a study of CD8+ T cells in alopecia areata. The CDR3 length is 13 residues. Trimming left V 6 bases short and J 8 bases short, with 17 bases between. Germline V gene lookup returns CDR1 SQVTM and CDR2 ANQGSEA. This clone was seen a few times. As the sequencing template, cDNA was produced by extracting RNA and reverse transcribing it. Using immunoSEQ multiplex PCR, the repertoire was profiled, and TCRdb retains in-frame clones only, with some absent. Of 65,000 to 75,000 clones listed, 29% are singletons. Stated treatment: oral pan-JAK inhibitor, 5-10 mg twice daily.

The receptor was derived from a human donor with alopecia areata. Sequencing used CD8+ T cells sorted from blood, obtained at week 4, from a patient treated with tofacitinib. The V and J genes are TRBV29-1 and TRBJ2-1; D unresolved. The CDR3 DNA sequence: TGCAGCGTATTAGAGGATAGTATGGATGAGCAGTTCTTC. The encoded protein is CSVLEDSMDEQFF.